The table lists the clone carrying this T cell receptor beta chain with many counts. This specimen belongs to a study of T cells in Graves' hyperthyroidism and ophthalmopathy. The germline V gene has CDR1 LNHDA and CDR2 SQIVND (reference sequence). This CDR3 is 13 amino acids long. The V end lost 3 bases, the J end lost 0 bases, and 6 bases lay between the germline ends. Each 10 ml fresh peripheral blood draw supplied the PBMCs. RNA transcripts yielded amplified TCR beta CDR3 regions. Researchers ran a first-round RT-PCR on the TCR CDR3 using the HTBI primer set. MiXCR, applied by TCRdb to the multiplex PCR reads, yields one record per CDR3 protein. The top ten hold 26% of the sample, which has some 550,000 distinct CDR3 sequences, roughly 20% seen once.

The specimen sequenced was blood. The rearrangement uses TRBV19 and TRBJ2-7; D remains ambiguous. The receptor comes from a man aged 18 to 29 with Graves' hyperthyroidism. CDR3 amino acids: CASSISGSYEQYF. CDR3 bases: TGTGCCAGTAGTATTTCCGGCTCCTACGAGCAGTACTTC.